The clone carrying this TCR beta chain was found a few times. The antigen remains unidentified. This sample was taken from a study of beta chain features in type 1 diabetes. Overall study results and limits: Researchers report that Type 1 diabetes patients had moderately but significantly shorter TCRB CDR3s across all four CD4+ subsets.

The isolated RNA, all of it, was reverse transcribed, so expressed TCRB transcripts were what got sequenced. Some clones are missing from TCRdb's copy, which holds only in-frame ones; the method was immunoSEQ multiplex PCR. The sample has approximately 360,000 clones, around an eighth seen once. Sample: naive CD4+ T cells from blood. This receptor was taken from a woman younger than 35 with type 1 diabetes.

In DNA form, the CDR3 reads TGTGCCAGCAGCGTATGGGACAGGGGCTACGAGCAGTACTTC. This encodes CASSVWDRGYEQYF. The chain joins TRBV9 to TRBJ2-7, with 10 bases lining up with TRBD1. The V segment lost 1 base and the J segment 3 bases; nucleotides outside the gene matches: 1. The CDR3 runs to 14 residues. Germline V gives CDR1 SGDLS, CDR2 YYNGEE.